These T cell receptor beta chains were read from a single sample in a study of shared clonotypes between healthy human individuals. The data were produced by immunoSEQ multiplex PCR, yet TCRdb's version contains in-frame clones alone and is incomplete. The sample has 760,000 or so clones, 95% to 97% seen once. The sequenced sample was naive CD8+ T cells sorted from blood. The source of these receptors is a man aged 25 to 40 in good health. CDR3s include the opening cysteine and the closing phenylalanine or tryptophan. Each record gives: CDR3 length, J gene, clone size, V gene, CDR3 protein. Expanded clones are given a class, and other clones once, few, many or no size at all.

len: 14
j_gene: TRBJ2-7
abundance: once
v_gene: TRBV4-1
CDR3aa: CASSQMPNSYEQYF

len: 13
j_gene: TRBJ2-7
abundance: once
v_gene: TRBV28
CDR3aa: CASSLKGGYEQYF

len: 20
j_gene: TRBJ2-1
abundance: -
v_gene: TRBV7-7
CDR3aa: CASSPDTGIGRARGNDEQFF

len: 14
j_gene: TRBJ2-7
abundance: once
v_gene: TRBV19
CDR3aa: CASSPDGGPNEQYF

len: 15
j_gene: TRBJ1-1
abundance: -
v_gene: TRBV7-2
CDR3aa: CASSPMTGGFTEAFF

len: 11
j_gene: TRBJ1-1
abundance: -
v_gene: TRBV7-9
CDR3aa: CASSLRAEAFF

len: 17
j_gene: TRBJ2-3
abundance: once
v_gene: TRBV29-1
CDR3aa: CSVVPTSGSGSGYTQYF

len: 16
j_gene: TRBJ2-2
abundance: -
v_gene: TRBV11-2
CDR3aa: CASSLELAGDAGELFF

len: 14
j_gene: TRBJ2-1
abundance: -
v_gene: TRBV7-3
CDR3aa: CASSPLGSLNEQFF

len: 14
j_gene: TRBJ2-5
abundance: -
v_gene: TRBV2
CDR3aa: CASLRLAGVETQYF

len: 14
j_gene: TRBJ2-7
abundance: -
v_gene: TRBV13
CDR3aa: CASSPTGFTYEQYF

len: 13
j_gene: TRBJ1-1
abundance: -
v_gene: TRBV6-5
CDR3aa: CASSQQGNTEAFF

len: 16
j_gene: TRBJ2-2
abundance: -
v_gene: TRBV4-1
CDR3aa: CASSHSGGISTGELFF

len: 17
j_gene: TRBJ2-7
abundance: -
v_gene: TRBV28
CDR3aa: CASIPTVQSLSSYEQYF

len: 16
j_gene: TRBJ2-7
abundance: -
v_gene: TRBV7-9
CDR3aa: CASSPTPPGQRYEQYF

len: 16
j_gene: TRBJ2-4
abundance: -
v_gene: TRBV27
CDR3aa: CASSSVIPVIKNIQYF

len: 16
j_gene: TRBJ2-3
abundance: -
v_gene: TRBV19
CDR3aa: CASSDAGGGFTDTQYF

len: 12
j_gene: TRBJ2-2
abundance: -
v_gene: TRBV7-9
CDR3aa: CASSLVPWELFF

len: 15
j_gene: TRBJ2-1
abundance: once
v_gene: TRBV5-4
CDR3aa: CASSLIERGFNEQFF

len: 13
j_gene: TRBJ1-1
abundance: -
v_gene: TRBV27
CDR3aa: CASILPGGTEAFF

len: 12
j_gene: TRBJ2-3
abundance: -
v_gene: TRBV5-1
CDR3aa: CASRFSTDTQYF

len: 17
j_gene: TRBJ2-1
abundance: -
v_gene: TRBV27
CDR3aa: CASSLLSTGLSFNEQFF

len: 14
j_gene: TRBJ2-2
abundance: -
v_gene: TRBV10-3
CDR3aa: CAIPGQGRPGELFF

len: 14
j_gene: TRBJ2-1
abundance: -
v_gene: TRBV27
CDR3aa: CASSLFAGENEQFF

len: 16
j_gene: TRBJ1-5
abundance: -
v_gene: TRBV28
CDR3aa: CASTRGDSIRNQPQHF

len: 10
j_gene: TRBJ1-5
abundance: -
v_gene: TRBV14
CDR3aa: CASSPLLQHF

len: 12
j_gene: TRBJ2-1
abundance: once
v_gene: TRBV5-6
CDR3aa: CASSGVRNEQFF

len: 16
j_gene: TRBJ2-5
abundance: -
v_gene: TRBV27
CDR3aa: CASSDLPGPEEETQYF

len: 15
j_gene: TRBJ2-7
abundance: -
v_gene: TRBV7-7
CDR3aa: CASSTGTGASYEQYF

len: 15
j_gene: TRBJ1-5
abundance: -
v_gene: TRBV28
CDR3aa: CASSLHVQDNQPQHF

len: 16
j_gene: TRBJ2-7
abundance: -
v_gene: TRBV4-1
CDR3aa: CASSQEWAATNYEQYF

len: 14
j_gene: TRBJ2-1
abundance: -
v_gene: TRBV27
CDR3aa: CATASGQGYNEQFF

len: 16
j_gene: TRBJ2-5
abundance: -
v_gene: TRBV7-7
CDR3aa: CASSLEWGLEQETQYF

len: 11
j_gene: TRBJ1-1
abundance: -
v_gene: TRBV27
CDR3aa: CATLHSAEAFF

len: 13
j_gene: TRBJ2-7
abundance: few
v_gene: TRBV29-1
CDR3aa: CSVGTAAFYEQYF

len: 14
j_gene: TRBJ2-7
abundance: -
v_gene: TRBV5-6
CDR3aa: CASSLALADYEQYF

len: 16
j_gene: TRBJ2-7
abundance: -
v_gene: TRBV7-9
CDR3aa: CASSSIAGTAAHEQYF

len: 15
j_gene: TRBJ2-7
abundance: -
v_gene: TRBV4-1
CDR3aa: CASSQVRGEAYEQYF

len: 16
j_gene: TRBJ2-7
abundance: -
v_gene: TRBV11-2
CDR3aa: CASSPEATGGSYEQYF

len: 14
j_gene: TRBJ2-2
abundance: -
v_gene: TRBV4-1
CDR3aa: CASSQEPQAGELFF

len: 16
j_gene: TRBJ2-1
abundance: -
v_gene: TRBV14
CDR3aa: CASSQDSGGALNEQFF

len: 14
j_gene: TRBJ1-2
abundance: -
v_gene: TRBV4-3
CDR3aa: CASSQDPGGYGYTF

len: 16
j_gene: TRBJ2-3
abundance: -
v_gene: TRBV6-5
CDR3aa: CASSYSTEGDTDTQYF

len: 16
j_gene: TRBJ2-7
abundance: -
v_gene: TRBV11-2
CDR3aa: CASSLVGTGGFSEQYF

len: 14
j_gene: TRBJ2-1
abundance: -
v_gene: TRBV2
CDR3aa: CASPSSGRNNEQFF

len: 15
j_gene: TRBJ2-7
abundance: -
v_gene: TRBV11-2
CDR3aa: CASSFGRERRYEQYF

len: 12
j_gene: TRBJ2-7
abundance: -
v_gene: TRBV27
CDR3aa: CASQGGPYEQYF

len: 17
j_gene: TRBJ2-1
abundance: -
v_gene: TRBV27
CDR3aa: CASSPVGIAGALDEQFF

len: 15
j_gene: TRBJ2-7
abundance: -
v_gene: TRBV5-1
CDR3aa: CASSDRRATGDEQYF

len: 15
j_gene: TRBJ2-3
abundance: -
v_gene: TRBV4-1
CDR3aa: CASSQLAGGTDTQYF

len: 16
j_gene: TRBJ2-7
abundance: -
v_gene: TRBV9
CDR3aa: CASSHKLGSGSDEQYF